This entry describes one TCR beta chain. Its cognate antigen has yet to be identified. Per-nucleotide qualities are absent, and no much larger clonotype sits a single base away. These data come from a study of shared clonotypes between healthy human individuals (dated by TCRdb to about 2020). Study-wide context: The cohort comprised a couple of women and a few men aged 18 to 49 years. Per donor, leukapheresis produced somewhere between about 0.94 and 8.9 billion PBMCs. For each donor, three plates each were used for CD4 naive and CD4 memory, two plates were used for CD8 naive, and one plate was used for CD8 memory. Libraries were prepared and TCR repertoires were sequenced by different laboratories using diverse techniques, in order to increase sequencing depth and limit assay-specific biases. To estimate repertoire size and how much clonotypes are shared between individuals, the study performed deep sequencing of blood TCR repertoires from roughly five healthy adults.

Study-level results and caveats: Sampling was restricted to blood, and TCR repertoires in tissue are likely to differ from TCR repertoires in blood. Even with the large sequencing depth, rarefaction of the sorted-subset datasets indicated that sequencing was incomplete. Approximately 5% of naive CD4, around 3.6% of naive CD8, about 2.1% of memory CD4, and approximately 0.4% of memory CD8 clonotypes were shared across several donors. Naive subsets generally had larger estimated clonotype richness than memory subsets did. The genetic and exposure-history diversity represented was limited by the small number of donors. Clonotypes shared by all four sorted-subset donors showed higher generation probabilities than non-shared clonotypes. Pairwise subsampling indicated that sequencing depth was expected to affect the degree of clonotype sharing among donors.

Using the deep immunoSEQ assay, TCR CDR3 regions were amplified from genomic DNA by multiplex PCR. Genomic DNA extracted from each cell subset was distributed evenly over all wells of several immunoSEQ 96-well plates, and each plate served as one replicate. For sorted subsets, each replicate PCR was loaded with 200 ng genomic DNA, equivalent to approximately 27,000 T cell genomes. Purified libraries were measured with a Qubit 3.0 fluorometer, size-checked on a Bioanalyzer 2100, and measured again with the KAPA Library Quantification kit. Each immunoSEQ 96-well plate was sequenced on its own single-read 150-cycle Illumina NextSeq 550 flow cell. The original pipeline was this. Because the immunoSEQ output held only junctional sequences and lacked quality scores, the filtering could not match the filtering applied to full-length reads. Sequences were annotated with PyIR, a Python wrapper for IgBLAST v1.9, using IMGT germline references to assign V/J genes and CDR3. Reads were removed for weak V/J assignments (E-value above 1e-6), missing CDR3, stop codons, out-of-frame junctions, or ambiguous translated residues. V3J clonotypes were defined by identical inferred V gene, J gene, and CDR3 amino acid sequence. The percentage overlap between two repertoires was calculated by dividing the number of shared unique clonotypes by the size of the smaller repertoire. Three approaches were used to assess repertoire richness: RTK rarefaction, the Chao1 estimator, and Recon v2.1 estimates of unobserved clonotypes. OLGA was used to compute generation probabilities for all TCRbeta clonotypes that the gDNA method yielded from a handful of donors. Not all clones reach the TCRdb copy of this immuneACCESS table, which keeps in-frame sequences only. Checked studies attribute under half of the gap to unresolved V genes and leave the rest unexplained. V and J calls and clone size come straight from that table; D and trimming were deduced from the DNA. A total of a few hundred thousand clones appear in this sample, 50% to 75% of them only once. Around 10% of the sample is in the top ten clones.

The CDR3 covers 15 residues, taking in both the cysteine and the phenylalanine. Of the read, only the CDR3 DNA is kept; its 45 bases are in frame from base 1. Sequences MNHEY (CDR1) and SVGAGI (CDR2) are obtained from the germline V gene. V is cut by 0 bases and J by 1 base, and the space between the germline ends is 10 bases. The donors were healthy, HIV-negative adults who had no recently reported acute infections or vaccinations. All donors were Caucasian adults living in Nashville, Tennessee, USA. CD4+ T cells were enriched through magnetic negative selection, after which naive cells were positively selected on CD45RA and the remaining negative fraction served as the memory subset. Blood was collected by leukapheresis, and PBMCs were isolated by Ficoll-Histopaque density gradient centrifugation and then cryopreserved in liquid nitrogen vapor phase. Analytical flow cytometry was used to check the purity and quantity of every magnetically sorted T cell population. Each sorted fraction had its genomic DNA isolated and then quantified by UV absorbance on a Nanodrop 2000c.

The chain is assembled from TRBV6-5 and TRBJ2-7; too little of a D gene remains to name it. The sequencing sample was made of memory CD4+ T cells sorted from blood. Reading the label with the study, this specimen's cell subset or site is: CD45RA-negative fraction. This receptor was identified in a young man in good health. At the DNA level, the sequence is TGTGCCAGCAGTTACTCCCACACACCTTCCTACGAGCAGTACTTC. Its protein product is CASSYSHTPSYEQYF.